These 21 T cell receptor beta chains were sequenced from one sample in a study of human T cells and chemical hapten exposure. TCRdb ran MiXCR on the RACE reads and lists one entry per CDR3 protein. The sample shows 55,000 to 75,000 distinct CDR3 sequences, about 5.7% of them seen only once. The time point: healthy volunteer bleed at 6 weeks. It was from unfractionated whole blood that total RNA was extracted. Sequenced material: whole blood. All receptors derive from a female donor in good health. Some clones in this sample may be carry-over from other donors' samples.

This clonotype was seen many times. V and J are TRBV3-1 and TRBJ1-1, with 9 positions matching TRBD1. This CDR3 has 14 residues. The germline CDR1 and CDR2 sequences are LGHDT and YNNKEL (reference sequence). V lost 3 bases and J lost 5; bases outside the gene matches: 4. CDR3 sequence (DNA): TGTGCCAGCAGCCAGACGGACAGGGGAACTGAAGCTTTCTTT. Encoded protein: CASSQTDRGTEAFF.

The chain carries TRBV7-9 and TRBJ2-1; D may be TRBD1 (7 bases). Trimming pared 2 bases from V and 5 bases from J, leaving 10 bases between. This CDR3 spans 14 amino acids. Germline V gives CDR1 SEHNR, CDR2 FQNEAQ (reference sequence). CDR3 sequence: CASSLPGGHNEQFF. CDR3 DNA sequence: TGTGCCAGCAGCTTACCAGGGGGGCACAATGAGCAGTTCTTC.

This clonotype was recorded a few times. For the CDR3, the DNA is TGTGCCAGCAGTTTTATACAGGGGGGAGAAACCGGGGAGCTGTTTTTT. This sequence encodes CASSFIQGGETGELFF. The gene calls are TRBV12-3 or TRBV12-4 and TRBJ2-2; 8 bases align to TRBD1. V lost 3 bases to trimming and J lost 5 bases; unmatched junction nucleotides: 8. This CDR3 is built from 16 residues.

This clonotype was seen at least ten times. The chain uses TRBV28 and TRBJ2-5; the D gene is possibly TRBD2 (6 bases). V lost 6 bases, J lost 5 bases, and 10 bases lay in between. The CDR3 has 12 residues. Germline CDR1 and CDR2: MDHEN and SYDVKM. For the CDR3, the DNA is TGTGCCAGCAGGGAGGGCGGGGAGACCCAGTACTTC. Encoded protein: CASREGGETQYF.

This clonotype was seen at least ten times. The CDR3 protein is CASSLNSGRGNEQFF. The DNA for the CDR3 is TGTGCCAGCAGCCTCAATAGCGGGAGAGGCAATGAGCAGTTCTTC. The genes are TRBV7-3 and TRBJ2-1, with 9 bases aligning to TRBD2. V dropped 5 bases and J dropped 6; count of bases not matched to a gene: 8. The germline V gene encodes CDR1 SGHTA and CDR2 FQGTGA. The CDR3 is 15 amino acids.

This clonotype was counted between two and nine times. As DNA, the CDR3 is TGCAGTGCCGAGTCCCGACAGGGCCCAGATACGCAGTATTTT. This gives the protein CSAESRQGPDTQYF. The chain carries TRBV20-1 and TRBJ2-3, with 7 bases that match TRBD1. CDR1 DFQATT and CDR2 SNEGSKA come from the germline V gene (reference sequence). V was pared by 6 bases and J by 4 bases, with 10 bases of the junction left unmatched. The CDR3 contains 14 residues.

This clonotype came up many times. J is TRBJ2-3 and V is TRBV4-3; TRBD1 or TRBD2 may be the D gene (5 bases each). With 1 base removed from V and 0 bases from J, the gap between germline ends came to 14 bases. CDR1 LGHNA and CDR2 YSLEER come from the germline V gene. The CDR3 covers 17 residues. The CDR3 region is CASSQGSPGASTDTQYF. The CDR3 region has the DNA TGCGCCAGCAGCCAAGGGTCGCCCGGGGCCAGCACAGATACGCAGTATTTT.

This clonotype has just a few counts. This sequence joins TRBV29-1 and TRBJ1-1; D call uncertain. The CDR3 is 12 residues long. V dropped 4 bases and J dropped 1 base, with 7 bases sitting between them. CDR1 and CDR2 (germline): SQVTM, ANQGSEA. In DNA form, the CDR3 reads TGCAGCGTTGTATGGGCGAACACTGAAGCTTTCTTT. Protein product: CSVVWANTEAFF.

The genes are TRBV12-3 or TRBV12-4 and TRBJ2-1, with TRBD1 matching over 8 bases. This CDR3 region has 15 residues. The J segment lost 9 bases and the V segment lost 1 base, leaving 8 bases of the junction unmatched. CDR3 nucleotides: TGTGCCAGCAGTTTAGGCCAGGGGGCGCGGTCTGAGCAGTTCTTC. Amino acids: CASSLGQGARSEQFF.

This clonotype was counted ten times or more. This rearrangement joins TRBV20-1 to TRBJ1-1; D remains unclear. CDR1 DFQATT and CDR2 SNEGSKA come from the germline V gene (reference sequence). V was shortened by 6 bases and J by 5 bases, with 19 bases between the two germline ends. The CDR3 covers 14 residues. CDR3 coding DNA: TGCAGTGCGTCTCCCCTAACAAGTGGGACTGAAGCTTTCTTT. It is translated as CSASPLTSGTEAFF.

This rearrangement joins TRBV19 to TRBJ2-7; the match to TRBD2 covers 7 bases. This CDR3 is built from 13 residues. Germline-derived CDR1 and CDR2 are LNHDA and SQIVND (reference sequence). With 4 bases clipped from V and 3 bases from J, the junction kept 3 bases outside the gene matches. The CDR3 nucleotides are TGTGCCAGTAGTACCCGGACTAGCTACGAGCAGTACTTC. It codes for CASSTRTSYEQYF.

This clonotype was observed a few times. The chain employs TRBV5-1 and TRBJ2-3; a weak D match, TRBD2 (5 bases). The CDR3 covers 19 residues. V was trimmed by 0 bases and J by 4 bases, leaving 24 bases between them. Germline CDR1 is SGHRS and CDR2 is YFSETQ. This CDR3 reads CASSLGRKGYARSADTQYF. For the CDR3, the DNA is TGCGCCAGCAGCTTGGGACGTAAAGGGTATGCCCGTAGCGCAGATACGCAGTATTTT.

This clonotype came up many times. The chain employs TRBV6-5 and TRBJ1-4; 7 bases fit TRBD1. Looked up from germline, CDR1 is MNHEY and CDR2 is SVGAGI. The V gene end was trimmed by 2 bases and the J gene end by 5 bases; junction bases not matched to a gene: 5. The CDR3 is 15 amino acids. CDR3 sequence (DNA): TGTGCCAGCAGTTACAGCGGGACAGTCAATGAAAAACTGTTTTTT. Its translation is CASSYSGTVNEKLFF.

Only a few counts were recorded for this clonotype. The gene calls are TRBV7-2 and TRBJ2-3; perhaps TRBD2 as D (5 bases). The CDR3 is made up of 13 amino acids. The V and J ends lost 4 bases and 0 bases respectively, with 5 bases between them. CDR1 is SGHTA and CDR2 is FQGNSA in the germline V gene. CDR3 in amino acids: CASSWTSTDTQYF. The DNA of the CDR3 is TGTGCCAGCAGCTGGACTAGCACAGATACGCAGTATTTT.

This chain uses TRBV3-1 with TRBJ2-2; D is possibly TRBD1 (5 bases). Trimming pared 4 bases from V and 1 base from J, leaving 10 bases between. CDR1 and CDR2 from the germline V gene are LGHDT and YNNKEL (reference sequence). The CDR3 consists of 15 residues. CDR3 residues: CASSPRQLNTGELFF. For the CDR3, the DNA is TGTGCCAGCAGCCCCCGACAGTTGAACACCGGGGAGCTGTTTTTT.

This clonotype ranks as medium-sized (0.01 to 0.1%). This chain connects TRBV2 to TRBJ2-6, with D maybe TRBD1 (6 bases). Trimming stripped 7 bases from V and 2 bases from J, with 9 bases between. CDR1 SNHLY and CDR2 FYNNEI come from the germline V gene. The CDR3 has 14 residues. CDR3 in amino acids: CASTQGTGANVLTF. In DNA, the CDR3 is TGTGCCAGCACCCAGGGGACTGGGGCCAACGTCCTGACTTTC.

This clonotype was seen repeatedly, ten times or more. V and J are TRBV29-1 and TRBJ2-1; 8 nucleotides agree with TRBD2. The CDR3 runs 15 residues. V lost 0 bases and J lost 7; bases outside the gene matches: 8. Germline values: CDR1 SQVTM, CDR2 ANQGSEA. CDR3 residues: CSVEDLAGGGNEQFF. For the CDR3, the DNA is TGCAGCGTTGAAGATCTCGCGGGAGGAGGGAATGAGCAGTTCTTC.

This clonotype was counted ten times or more. The chain recombines TRBV27 with TRBJ2-7, with 13 bases fitting TRBD2. V lost 5 bases and J lost 1; bases outside the gene matches: 5. The germline CDR1 and CDR2 sequences are MNHEY and SMNVEV (reference sequence). CDR3 length: 16 residues. The CDR3 coding sequence is TGTGCCAGCAGTACGGGGACTAGCGGGACTTCCTACGAGCAGTACTTC. This translates into CASSTGTSGTSYEQYF.

The J gene is TRBJ1-4, the V gene TRBV9, with a tentative D call TRBD1 (6 bases). This CDR3 has 14 residues. Deletions cut 4 bases from V and 4 bases from J, with 11 bases between. CDR1 and CDR2 from the germline V gene are SGDLS and YYNGEE. The CDR3 sequence is CASSTGTVNEKLFF. The DNA of the CDR3 is TGTGCCAGCAGCACAGGGACGGTTAATGAAAAACTGTTTTTT.

The gene calls are TRBV6-4 and TRBJ1-1; D not resolved. Germline V gene sequence: CDR1 MRHNA, CDR2 SNTAGT. The V end was cut by 2 bases, the J end by 5 bases, with 9 bases between. The CDR3 extends over 13 amino acids. The CDR3 is CASSDREGTEAFF. CDR3 nucleotide sequence: TGTGCCAGCAGTGACAGGGAAGGGACTGAAGCTTTCTTT.

The V gene is TRBV28, the J gene TRBJ1-1; 10 nucleotides line up with TRBD1. There are 14 residues in the CDR3. J lost 2 bases, V lost 10 bases, and 7 bases had no gene match. The germline V gene encodes CDR1 MDHEN and CDR2 SYDVKM. CDR3 loop: CATTGTGVNTEAFF. The CDR3 bases are TGTGCCACAACCGGGACAGGGGTCAACACTGAAGCTTTCTTT. The entire variable domain, with the rest obtained from reference TRBV28 and TRBJ1-1, is as follows: DVKVTQSSRYLVKRTGEKVFLECVQDMDHENMFWYRQDPGLGLRLIYFSYDVKMKEKGDIPEGYSVSREKKERFSLILESASTNQTSMYLCATTGTGVNTEAFFGQGTRLTVV.